These T cell receptor beta chains were read from a single sample in a study of blood T cell repertoires in COVID-19. TCRdb's copy holds only in-frame clones and misses some; the assay was immunoSEQ multiplex PCR. Among about 100,000 clones listed, around four fifths were seen once. The sequenced sample consisted of peripheral blood. The receptor set was obtained from a man aged 55-75 years with acute or convalescent COVID-19. Each CDR3 is given with its conserved first and last residue. Each record gives: V gene, CDR3 length, J gene, CDR3 protein.

V: TRBV4-3; length: 15; J: TRBJ2-3; CDR3: CASSQDGTSVDTQYF
V: TRBV19; length: 13; J: TRBJ2-5; CDR3: CASSMLLQETQYF
V: TRBV4-3; length: 16; J: TRBJ1-6; CDR3: CASSQDQGGFNSPLHF
V: TRBV7-2; length: 14; J: TRBJ1-2; CDR3: CASSKRDTLKGYTF
V: TRBV4-1; length: 17; J: TRBJ1-2; CDR3: CASSQEVRVWRNYGYTF
V: TRBV28; length: 14; J: TRBJ1-2; CDR3: CASSLKDRDLGYTF
V: TRBV30; length: 15; J: TRBJ1-6; CDR3: CAWSGTGGAESPLHF
V: TRBV3-1/TRBV3-2; length: 13; J: TRBJ2-7; CDR3: CASSQEGAYEQYF
V: TRBV5-1; length: 16; J: TRBJ1-4; CDR3: CASSPHGTGVFEKLFF
V: TRBV15; length: 18; J: TRBJ1-5; CDR3: CATSRDSNTGISNQPQHF
V: TRBV5-4; length: 12; J: TRBJ2-7; CDR3: CASSWDSYEQYF
V: TRBV7-8; length: 16; J: TRBJ1-5; CDR3: CASTPAQGLGNQPQHF
V: TRBV19; length: 16; J: TRBJ1-6; CDR3: CASTSAELAYGSPLHF
V: TRBV6-2/TRBV6-3; length: 17; J: TRBJ2-7; CDR3: CASSAPPKGAKVYEQYF
V: TRBV5-1; length: 15; J: TRBJ1-6; CDR3: CASSLTGTVNSPLHF
V: TRBV14; length: 20; J: TRBJ2-1; CDR3: CASSPALGTSGGSSYNEQFF
V: TRBV9; length: 14; J: TRBJ1-1; CDR3: CASSVDEGDTEAFF
V: TRBV4-1; length: 15; J: TRBJ1-4; CDR3: CASSPSGFGDEKLFF
V: TRBV12-5; length: 13; J: TRBJ1-1; CDR3: CASGLGQNTEAFF
V: TRBV7-9; length: 18; J: TRBJ1-5; CDR3: CASSLSTQDSYSNQPQHF
V: TRBV5-1; length: 16; J: TRBJ2-2; CDR3: CASSVLTGGNTGELFF
V: TRBV7-9; length: 13; J: TRBJ1-2; CDR3: CASSFTGIYGYTF
V: TRBV4-2; length: 16; J: TRBJ1-4; CDR3: CASSQVAGQGGEKLFF
V: TRBV30; length: 16; J: TRBJ2-7; CDR3: CAWSPGQGKGSYEQYF
V: TRBV30; length: 13; J: TRBJ1-1; CDR3: CAWSELMNTEAFF
V: TRBV11-2; length: 15; J: TRBJ2-5; CDR3: CASSLSPGLQETQYF
V: TRBV3-1/TRBV3-2; length: 15; J: TRBJ2-2; CDR3: CASSQLRERGGELFF
V: TRBV5-6; length: 14; J: TRBJ2-1; CDR3: CASQRGGGPREQFF
V: TRBV4-1; length: 18; J: TRBJ2-7; CDR3: CASSLRLSGLAVSYEQYF